One T cell receptor (beta chain) is described in this entry. Generated by immunoSEQ multiplex PCR, the TCRdb table keeps only in-frame clones and is missing some. The profile shows 150,000 to 180,000 clones, 80% to 90% of them singletons. The sample originates from a study of T cell responses to AZD1222 COVID-19 vaccine. This CDR3 comprises 14 residues. The V end was cut by 3 bases, the J end by 6 bases, with 10 bases between. The germline CDR1 and CDR2 sequences are SGDLS and YYNGEE. This receptor was taken from an adult in good health. Material: peripheral blood, obtained on day 0 of MenACWY control vaccination. The chain links TRBV9 to TRBJ1-6; D is unresolved. CDR3 DNA sequence: TGTGCCAGCAGCGCCGGGATTTTTAATTCACCCCTCCACTTT. Translating it yields CASSAGIFNSPLHF.